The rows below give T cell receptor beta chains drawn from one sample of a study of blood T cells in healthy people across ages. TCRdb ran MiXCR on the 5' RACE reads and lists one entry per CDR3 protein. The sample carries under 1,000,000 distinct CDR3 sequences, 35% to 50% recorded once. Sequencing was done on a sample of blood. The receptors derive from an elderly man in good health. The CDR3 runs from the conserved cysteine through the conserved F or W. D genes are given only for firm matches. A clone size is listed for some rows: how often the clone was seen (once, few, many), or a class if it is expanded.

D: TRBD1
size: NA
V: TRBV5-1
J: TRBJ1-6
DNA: TGCGCCAGCAGCTACGGACAGGCAAATTCACCCCTCCACTTT
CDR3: CASSYGQANSPLHF

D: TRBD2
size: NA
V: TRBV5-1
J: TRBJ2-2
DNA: TGCGCCAGCAGCGGGATAGCGGGTAACACCGGGGAGCTGTTTTTT
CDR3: CASSGIAGNTGELFF

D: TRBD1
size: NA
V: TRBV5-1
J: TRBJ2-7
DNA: TGCGCCAGCAGCTTGCCCGGGACAGGACCCTACGAGCAGTACTTC
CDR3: CASSLPGTGPYEQYF

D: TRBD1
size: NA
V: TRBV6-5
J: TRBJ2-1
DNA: TGTGCCAGCAGTATCGGGACAGGAGAGCAGTTCTTC
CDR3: CASSIGTGEQFF

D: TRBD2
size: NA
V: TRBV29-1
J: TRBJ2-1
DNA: TGCAGCGTTGAAAGCGGGAGTCCCGATGAGCAGTTCTTC
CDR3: CSVESGSPDEQFF

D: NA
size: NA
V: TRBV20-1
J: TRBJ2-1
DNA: TGCAGTGCAAGCGAGGTTCGGGGCAGTGAGCAGTTCTTC
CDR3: CSASEVRGSEQFF

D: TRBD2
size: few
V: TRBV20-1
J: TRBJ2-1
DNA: TGCAGTGCTGGGACTAGCGGGAGCCGAAATGAGCAGTTCTTC
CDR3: CSAGTSGSRNEQFF

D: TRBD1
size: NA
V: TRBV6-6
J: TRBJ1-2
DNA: TGTGTCAGCAGTTCTCCACAGACAGGGGAAAGTGGCTACACCTTC
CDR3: CVSSSPQTGESGYTF

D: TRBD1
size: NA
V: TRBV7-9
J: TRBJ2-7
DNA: TGTGCCAGCAGCCACGGGACAGAGAACCCCTACGAGCAGTACTTC
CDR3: CASSHGTENPYEQYF

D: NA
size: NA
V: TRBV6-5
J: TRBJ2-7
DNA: TGTGCCAGCAGTTACTCGAAGCAAGTAGGGGCCCCCTACGAGCAGTACTTC
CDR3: CASSYSKQVGAPYEQYF

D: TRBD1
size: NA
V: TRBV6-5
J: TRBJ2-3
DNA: TGTGCCAGCAGTGAAGGACAGGCCATAGGGACGCAGTATTTT
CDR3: CASSEGQAIGTQYF

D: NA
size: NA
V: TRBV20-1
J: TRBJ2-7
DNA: TGCAGCAGTGACCGGGACAACAATGAGCAGTACTTC
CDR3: CSSDRDNNEQYF

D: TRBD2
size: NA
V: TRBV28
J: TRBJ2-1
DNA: TGTGCCAGCAGTTTAATCACCGGGACTAGCGGGCACAATGAGCAGTTCTTC
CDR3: CASSLITGTSGHNEQFF

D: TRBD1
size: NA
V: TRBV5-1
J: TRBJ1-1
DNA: TGCGCCAGCAAGGCAGGGGGCTACACTGAAGCTTTCTTT
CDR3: CASKAGGYTEAFF

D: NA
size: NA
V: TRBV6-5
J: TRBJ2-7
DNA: TGTGCCAGCATACGCCGGGCCGGTTTCTACGAGCAGTACTTC
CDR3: CASIRRAGFYEQYF

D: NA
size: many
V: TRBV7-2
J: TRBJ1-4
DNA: TGTGCCAGCAGCTTAGCTTCAGGGTTAGAAAAACTGTTTTTT
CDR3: CASSLASGLEKLFF

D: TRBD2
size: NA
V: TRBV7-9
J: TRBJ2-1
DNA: TGTGCCAGCAGCCCAAGGCCTAGCGGGGGAGTCTCCTACAATGAGCAGTTCTTC
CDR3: CASSPRPSGGVSYNEQFF

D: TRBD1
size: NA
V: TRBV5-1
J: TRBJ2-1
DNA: TGCGCCAGCAGCTTGGGAGACAGGGGTGGCAATGAGCAGTTCTTC
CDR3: CASSLGDRGGNEQFF

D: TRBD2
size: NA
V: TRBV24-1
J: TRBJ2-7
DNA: TGTGCCACCAGTGATGCGGGGGGAGCGGTCAATGAGCAGTACTTC
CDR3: CATSDAGGAVNEQYF

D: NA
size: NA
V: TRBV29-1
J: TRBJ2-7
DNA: TGCAGCGTTGTAGACGATTCCTACGAGCAGTACTTC
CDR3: CSVVDDSYEQYF

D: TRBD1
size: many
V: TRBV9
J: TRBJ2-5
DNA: TGTGCCAGCAGCGTAGGGCAGGGGGCAATAGAGACCCAGTACTTC
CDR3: CASSVGQGAIETQYF

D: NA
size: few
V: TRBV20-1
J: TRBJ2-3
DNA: TGCAGTGCTGGGACCGACCTAACCACAGATACGCAGTATTTT
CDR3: CSAGTDLTTDTQYF

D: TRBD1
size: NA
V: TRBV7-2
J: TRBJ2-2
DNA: TGTGCCAGCAGCTTAGCGCTCTCCAGGGGGCTGACCGGGGAGCTGTTTTTT
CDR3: CASSLALSRGLTGELFF

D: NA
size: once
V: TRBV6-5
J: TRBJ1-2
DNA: TGTGCCAGCAGTGACTCCAATCTTTTCGGCTACACCTTC
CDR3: CASSDSNLFGYTF

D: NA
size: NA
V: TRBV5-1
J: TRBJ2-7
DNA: TGCGCCAGCAGCTTTCAGGGACTTTCCGACGAGCAGTACTTC
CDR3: CASSFQGLSDEQYF

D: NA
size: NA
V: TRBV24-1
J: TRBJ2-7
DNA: TGTGCCACCAGTGACCTCAGCGGGTCCTACAATAAGCAGTACTTC
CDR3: CATSDLSGSYNKQYF

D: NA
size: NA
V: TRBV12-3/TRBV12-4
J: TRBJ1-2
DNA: TGTGCCAGCCAGAGAGGGGGTTTGGGTGGCTACACCTTC
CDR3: CASQRGGLGGYTF